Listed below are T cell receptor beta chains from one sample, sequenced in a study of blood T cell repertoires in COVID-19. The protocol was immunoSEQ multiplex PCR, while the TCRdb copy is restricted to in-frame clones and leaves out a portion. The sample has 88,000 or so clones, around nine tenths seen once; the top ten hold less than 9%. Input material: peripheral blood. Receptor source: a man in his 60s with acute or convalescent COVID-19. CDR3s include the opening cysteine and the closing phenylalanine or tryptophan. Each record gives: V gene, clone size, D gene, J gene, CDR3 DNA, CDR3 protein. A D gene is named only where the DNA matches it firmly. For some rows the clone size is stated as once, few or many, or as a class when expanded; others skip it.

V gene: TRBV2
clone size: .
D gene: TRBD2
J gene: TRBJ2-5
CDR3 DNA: TGTGCCAGCAGTGAATTTCGACTAGCGGGAGAGGCAGAGACCCAGTACTTC
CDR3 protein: CASSEFRLAGEAETQYF

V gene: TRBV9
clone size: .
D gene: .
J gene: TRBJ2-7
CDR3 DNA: TGTGCCAGCAGCGTCGGGCAGGGGTTTTCCTACGAGCAGTACTTC
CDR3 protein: CASSVGQGFSYEQYF

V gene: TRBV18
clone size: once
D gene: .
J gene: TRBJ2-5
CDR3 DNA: TGTGCCAGCTCCACCGAGGTTGGTTGGCAAGAGACCCAGTACTTC
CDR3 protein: CASSTEVGWQETQYF

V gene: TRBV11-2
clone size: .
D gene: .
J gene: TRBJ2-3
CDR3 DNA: TGTGCCAGCAGCTTGGCGGGGATGAGCACAGATACGCAGTATTTT
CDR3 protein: CASSLAGMSTDTQYF

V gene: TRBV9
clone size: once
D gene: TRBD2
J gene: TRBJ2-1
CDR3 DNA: TGTGCCAGCAGCCAACTCCCCTGGACTAGCGGGCACAATGAGCAGTTCTTC
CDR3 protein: CASSQLPWTSGHNEQFF

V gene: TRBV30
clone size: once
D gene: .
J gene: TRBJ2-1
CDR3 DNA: TGTGCCTGGAACCCTACCTACAATGAGCAGTTCTTC
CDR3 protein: CAWNPTYNEQFF

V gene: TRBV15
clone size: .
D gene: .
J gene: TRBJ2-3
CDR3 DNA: TGTGCCACCGCGCTCAGGGGAGATACGCAGTATTTT
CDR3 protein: CATALRGDTQYF

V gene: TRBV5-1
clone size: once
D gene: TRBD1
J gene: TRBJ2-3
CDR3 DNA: TGCGCCAGCAGCTGGGGGGACAGGGTGTCTGATACGCAGTATTTT
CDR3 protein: CASSWGDRVSDTQYF

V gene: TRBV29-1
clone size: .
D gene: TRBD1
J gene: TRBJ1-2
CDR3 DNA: TGCAGCGCCGTGGGGACAGGGGCCTTCTCTGACTATGGCTACACCTTC
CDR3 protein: CSAVGTGAFSDYGYTF

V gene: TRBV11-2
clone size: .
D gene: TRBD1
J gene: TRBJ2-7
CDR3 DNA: TGTGCCAGCAGCCCGGGACAGTTCATAAACGAGCAGTACTTC
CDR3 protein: CASSPGQFINEQYF

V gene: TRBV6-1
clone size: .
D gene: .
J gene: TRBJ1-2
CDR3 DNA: TGTGCCAGCAGTGAATTTTCTTCAGGACAAAGGGGAGGCTACACCTTC
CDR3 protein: CASSEFSSGQRGGYTF

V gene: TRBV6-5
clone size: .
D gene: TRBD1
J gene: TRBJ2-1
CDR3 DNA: TGTGCCAGCAGTCGGGGACAGGGTTTCGATGAGCAGTTCTTC
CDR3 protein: CASSRGQGFDEQFF

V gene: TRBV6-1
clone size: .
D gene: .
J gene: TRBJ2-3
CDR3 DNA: TGTGCCAGCAGTGCTAGAGACACAGATACGCAGTATTTT
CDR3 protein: CASSARDTDTQYF

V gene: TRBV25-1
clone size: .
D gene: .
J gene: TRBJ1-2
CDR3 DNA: TGTGCCAGCAGTTCAGAGACTCCTAACTATGGCTACACCTTC
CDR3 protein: CASSSETPNYGYTF

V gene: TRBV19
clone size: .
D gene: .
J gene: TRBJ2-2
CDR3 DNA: TGTGCCAGTAGTACCCTTCAGGGGGGAAACACCGGGGAGCTGTTTTTT
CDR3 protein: CASSTLQGGNTGELFF

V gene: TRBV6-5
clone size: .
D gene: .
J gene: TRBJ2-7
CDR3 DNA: TGTGCCAGCAGTAACAACGGACAGAACTACGAGCAGTACTTC
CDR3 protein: CASSNNGQNYEQYF

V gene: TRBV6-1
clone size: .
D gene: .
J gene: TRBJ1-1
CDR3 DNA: TGTGCCAGCAGTGACATGGGGGGTTCGGGCACTGAAGCTTTCTTT
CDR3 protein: CASSDMGGSGTEAFF

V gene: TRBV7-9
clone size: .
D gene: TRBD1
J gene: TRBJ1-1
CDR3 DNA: TGTGCCAGCACCTGGACAGGGATGAACACTGAAGCTTTCTTT
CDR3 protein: CASTWTGMNTEAFF

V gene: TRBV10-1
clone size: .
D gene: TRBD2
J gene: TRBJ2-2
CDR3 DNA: TGCGCCAGCATTGCAGCGGGAAGCTTCGGGGAGCTGTTTTTT
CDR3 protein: CASIAAGSFGELFF

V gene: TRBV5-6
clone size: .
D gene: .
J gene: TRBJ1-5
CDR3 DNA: TGTGCCAGCAGCTATTTAGATCAGCCCCAGCATTTT
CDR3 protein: CASSYLDQPQHF

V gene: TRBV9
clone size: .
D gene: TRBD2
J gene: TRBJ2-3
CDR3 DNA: TGTGCCAGCAGCGTTAGCGGGAGACTTGATACGCAGTATTTT
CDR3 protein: CASSVSGRLDTQYF

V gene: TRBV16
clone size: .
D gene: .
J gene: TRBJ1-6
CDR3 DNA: TGTGCCAGCAGCCAACAAGGGGTGGGTATGTCACCCCTCCACTTT
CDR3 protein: CASSQQGVGMSPLHF

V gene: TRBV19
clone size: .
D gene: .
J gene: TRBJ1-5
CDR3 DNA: TGTGCCAGTAGTATAGATGGGGGCACCAATCAGCCCCAGCATTTT
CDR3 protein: CASSIDGGTNQPQHF

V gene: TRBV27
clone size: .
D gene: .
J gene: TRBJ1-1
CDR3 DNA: TGTGCCAGCAGTTTATCGGCAGGGTTATTCATGAACACTGAAGCTTTCTTT
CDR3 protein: CASSLSAGLFMNTEAFF

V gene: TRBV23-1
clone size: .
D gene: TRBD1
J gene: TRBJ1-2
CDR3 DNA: TGCGCCAGCAGTCAATCGAGGGGGACAGGGCTTGGCTACACCTTC
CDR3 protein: CASSQSRGTGLGYTF

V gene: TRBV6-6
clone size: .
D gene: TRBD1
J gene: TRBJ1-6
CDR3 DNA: TGTGCCAGCAGTTTCAAGACAGGGCCAAATAATTCACCCCTCCACTTT
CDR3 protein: CASSFKTGPNNSPLHF

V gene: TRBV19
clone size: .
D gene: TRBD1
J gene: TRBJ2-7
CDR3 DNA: TGTGCCAGTAGTGCACGGACAGGGTCGAGCTCCTACGAGCAGTACTTC
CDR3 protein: CASSARTGSSSYEQYF

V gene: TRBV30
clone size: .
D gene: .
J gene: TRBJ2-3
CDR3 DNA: TGTGCCTGGAGCCAGGGGCATGGCACAGATACGCAGTATTTT
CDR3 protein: CAWSQGHGTDTQYF

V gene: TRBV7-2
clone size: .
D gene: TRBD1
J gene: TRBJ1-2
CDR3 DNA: TGTGCCAGCAGCTTTCCAGGGGGGAAATATGGCTACACCTTC
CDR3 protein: CASSFPGGKYGYTF

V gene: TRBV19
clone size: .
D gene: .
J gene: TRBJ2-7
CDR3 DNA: TGTGCCAGTAGTATAACCAATGGACAGTACTACGAGCAGTACTTC
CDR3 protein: CASSITNGQYYEQYF

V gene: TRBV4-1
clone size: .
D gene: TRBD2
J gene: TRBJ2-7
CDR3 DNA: TGCGCCAGCAGCCAAGAAGCGGGAGGGCCCTACGAGCAGTACTTC
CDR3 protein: CASSQEAGGPYEQYF

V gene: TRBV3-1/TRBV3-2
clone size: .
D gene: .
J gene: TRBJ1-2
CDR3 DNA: TGTGCCAGCAGCCAAGACGACTATGGCTACACCTTC
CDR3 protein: CASSQDDYGYTF

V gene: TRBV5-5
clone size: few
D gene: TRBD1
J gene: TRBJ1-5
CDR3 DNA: TGTGCCAGCAGCTGGGGGGTTGGACAGGGAATCCCCCTCAGCAATCAGCCCCAGCATTTT
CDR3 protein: CASSWGVGQGIPLSNQPQHF

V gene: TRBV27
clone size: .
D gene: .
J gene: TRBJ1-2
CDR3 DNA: TGTGCCAGCAGCCATGGACCCCGGGAGGATGGCTACACCTTC
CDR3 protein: CASSHGPREDGYTF

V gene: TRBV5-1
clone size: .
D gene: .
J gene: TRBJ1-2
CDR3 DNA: TGCGCCAGCAGCGCCGACCCACAGGGCCTCTATGGCTACACCTTC
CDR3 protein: CASSADPQGLYGYTF

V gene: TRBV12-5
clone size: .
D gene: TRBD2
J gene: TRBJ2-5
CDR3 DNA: TGTGCTAGTGGGACTTTACAATTGGGGGGGAAGGGCCCGGAGACCCAGTACTTC
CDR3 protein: CASGTLQLGGKGPETQYF

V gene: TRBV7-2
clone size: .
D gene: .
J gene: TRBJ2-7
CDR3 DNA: TGTGCCAGCAGCCGTAGCTCCTACGAGCAGTACTTC
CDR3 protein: CASSRSSYEQYF

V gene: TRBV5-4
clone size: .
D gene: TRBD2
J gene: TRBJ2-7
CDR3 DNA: TGTGCCAGCAGCCGCCAGCGGGGGACCTACGAGCAGTACTTC
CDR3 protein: CASSRQRGTYEQYF

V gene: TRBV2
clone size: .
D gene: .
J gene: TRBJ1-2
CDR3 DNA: TGTGCCAGCAGTGAATGGCAGATCGGCTACACCTTC
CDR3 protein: CASSEWQIGYTF

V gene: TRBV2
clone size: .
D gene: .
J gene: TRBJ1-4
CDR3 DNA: TGTGCCAGCAGTCGGGGTACGAATGAAAAACTGTTTTTT
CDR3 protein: CASSRGTNEKLFF